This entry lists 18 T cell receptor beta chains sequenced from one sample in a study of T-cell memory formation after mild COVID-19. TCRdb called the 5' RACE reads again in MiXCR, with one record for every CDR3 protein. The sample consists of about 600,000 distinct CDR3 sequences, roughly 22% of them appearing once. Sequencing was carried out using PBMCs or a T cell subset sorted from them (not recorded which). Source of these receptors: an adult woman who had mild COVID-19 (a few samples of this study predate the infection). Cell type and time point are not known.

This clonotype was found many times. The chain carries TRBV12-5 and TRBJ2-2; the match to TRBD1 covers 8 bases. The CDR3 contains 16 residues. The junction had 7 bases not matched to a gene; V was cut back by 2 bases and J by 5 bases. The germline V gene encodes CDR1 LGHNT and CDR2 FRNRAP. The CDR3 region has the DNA TGTGCTAGTGGTTTGCGGACAGGGCATGTTACCGGGGAGCTGTTTTTT. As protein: CASGLRTGHVTGELFF.

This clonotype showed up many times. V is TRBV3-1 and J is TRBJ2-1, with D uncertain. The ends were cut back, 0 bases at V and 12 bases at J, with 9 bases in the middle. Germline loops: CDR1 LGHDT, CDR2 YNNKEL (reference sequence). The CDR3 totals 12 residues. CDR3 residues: CASSQDQVRQFF. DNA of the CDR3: TGTGCCAGCAGCCAAGATCAAGTGAGGCAGTTCTTC.

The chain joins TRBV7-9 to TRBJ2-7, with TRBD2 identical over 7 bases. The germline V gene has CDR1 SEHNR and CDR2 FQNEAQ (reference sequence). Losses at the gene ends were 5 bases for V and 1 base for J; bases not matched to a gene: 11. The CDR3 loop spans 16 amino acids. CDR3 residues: CASSPLGGANSYEQYF. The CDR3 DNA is TGTGCCAGCAGCCCCCTGGGAGGGGCCAATTCCTACGAGCAGTACTTC.

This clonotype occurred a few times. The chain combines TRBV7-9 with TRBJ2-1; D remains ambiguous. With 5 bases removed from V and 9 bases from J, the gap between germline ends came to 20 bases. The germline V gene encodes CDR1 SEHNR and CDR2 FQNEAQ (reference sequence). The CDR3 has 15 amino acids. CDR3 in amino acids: CASSPYPQGESEQFF. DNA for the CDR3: TGTGCCAGCAGCCCTTATCCCCAAGGCGAGAGTGAGCAGTTCTTC.

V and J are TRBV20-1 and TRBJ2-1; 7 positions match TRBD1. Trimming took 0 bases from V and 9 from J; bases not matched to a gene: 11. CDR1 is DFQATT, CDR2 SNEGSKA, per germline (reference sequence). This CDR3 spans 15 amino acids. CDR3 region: CSARDPQVRDSEQFF. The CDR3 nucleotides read TGCAGTGCTAGAGATCCCCAGGTCAGGGACAGTGAGCAGTTCTTC.

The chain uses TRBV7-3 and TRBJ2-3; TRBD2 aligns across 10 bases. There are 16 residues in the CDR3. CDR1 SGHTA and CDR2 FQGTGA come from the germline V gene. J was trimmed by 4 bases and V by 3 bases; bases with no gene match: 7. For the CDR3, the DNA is TGTGCCAGCAGCTTGGGAGCGGGGGGGTTTGCAGATACGCAGTATTTT. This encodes CASSLGAGGFADTQYF.

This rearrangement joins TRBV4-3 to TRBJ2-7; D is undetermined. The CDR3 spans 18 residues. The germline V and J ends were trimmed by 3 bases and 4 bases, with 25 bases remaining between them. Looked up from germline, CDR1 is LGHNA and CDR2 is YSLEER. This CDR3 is CASSQSFLDRLGSYEQYF. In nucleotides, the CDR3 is TGCGCCAGCAGCCAGTCATTTCTGGACCGATTAGGAAGTTACGAGCAGTACTTC.

The CDR3 protein is CASSRGTDHYEQYF. Here the CDR3 DNA reads TGTGCCAGCAGCCGGGGGACAGATCACTACGAGCAGTACTTC. The chain couples TRBV28 to TRBJ2-7; tentatively, D is TRBD1 (7 bases). This CDR3 region has 14 residues. Trimming removed 6 bases at V and 3 bases at J, with 15 bases between. The germline gives CDR1 MDHEN, CDR2 SYDVKM.

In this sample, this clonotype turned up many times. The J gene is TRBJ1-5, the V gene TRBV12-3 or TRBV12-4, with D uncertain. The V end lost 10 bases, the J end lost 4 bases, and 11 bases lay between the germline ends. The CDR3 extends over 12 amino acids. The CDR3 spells CATSAGNQPQHF. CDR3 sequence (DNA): TGTGCCACCTCGGCGGGTAATCAGCCCCAGCATTTT.

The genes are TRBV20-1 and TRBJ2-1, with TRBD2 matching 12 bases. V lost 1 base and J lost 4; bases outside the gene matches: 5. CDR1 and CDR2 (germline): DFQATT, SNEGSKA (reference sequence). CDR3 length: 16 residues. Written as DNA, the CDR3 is TGCAGTGCTAGAGTCCACGGACTAGCGGGGTACAATGAGCAGTTCTTC. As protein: CSARVHGLAGYNEQFF.

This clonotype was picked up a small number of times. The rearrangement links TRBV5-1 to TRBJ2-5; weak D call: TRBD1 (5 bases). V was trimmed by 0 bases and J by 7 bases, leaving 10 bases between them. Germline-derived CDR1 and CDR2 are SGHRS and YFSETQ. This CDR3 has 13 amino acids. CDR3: CASSLDLQGTQYF. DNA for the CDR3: TGCGCCAGCAGCTTGGACCTGCAGGGGACCCAGTACTTC.

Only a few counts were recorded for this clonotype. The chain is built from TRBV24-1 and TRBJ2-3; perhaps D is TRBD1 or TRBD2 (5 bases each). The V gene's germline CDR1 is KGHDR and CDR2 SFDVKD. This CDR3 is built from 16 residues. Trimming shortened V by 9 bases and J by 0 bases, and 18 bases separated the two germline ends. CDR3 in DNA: TGTGCCACCGGGGACGTCGACCCATCTAGCACAGATACGCAGTATTTT. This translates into CATGDVDPSSTDTQYF.

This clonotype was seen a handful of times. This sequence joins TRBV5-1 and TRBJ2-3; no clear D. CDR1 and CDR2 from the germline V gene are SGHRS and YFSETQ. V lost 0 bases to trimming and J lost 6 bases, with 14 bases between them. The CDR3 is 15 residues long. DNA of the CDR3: TGCGCCAGCAGCTTGGGGCAGTCCCCCGGGGATACGCAGTATTTT. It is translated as CASSLGQSPGDTQYF.

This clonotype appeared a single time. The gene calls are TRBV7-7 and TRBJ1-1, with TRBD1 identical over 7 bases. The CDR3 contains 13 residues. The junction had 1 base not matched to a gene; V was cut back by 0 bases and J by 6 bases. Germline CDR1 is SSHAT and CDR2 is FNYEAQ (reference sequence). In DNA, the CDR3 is TGTGCCAGCAGCTTAGCACAGGGGTCTGAAGCTTTCTTT. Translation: CASSLAQGSEAFF.

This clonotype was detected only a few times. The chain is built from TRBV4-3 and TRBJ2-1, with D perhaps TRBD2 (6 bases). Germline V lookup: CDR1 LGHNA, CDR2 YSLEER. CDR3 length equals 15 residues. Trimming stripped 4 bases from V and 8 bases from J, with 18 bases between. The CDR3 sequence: CASSPGVAVNDEQFF. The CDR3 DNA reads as TGCGCCAGCAGCCCGGGGGTTGCGGTCAACGATGAGCAGTTCTTC.

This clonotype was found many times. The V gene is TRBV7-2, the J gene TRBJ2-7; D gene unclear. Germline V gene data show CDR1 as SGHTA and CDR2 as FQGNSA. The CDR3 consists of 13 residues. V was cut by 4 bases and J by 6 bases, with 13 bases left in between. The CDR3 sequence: CASSYRLAAEQYF. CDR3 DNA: TGTGCCAGCAGCTATAGGCTCGCCGCCGAGCAGTACTTC. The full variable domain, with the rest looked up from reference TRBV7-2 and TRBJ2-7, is GAGVSQSPSNKVTEKGKDVELRCDPISGHTALYWYRQSLGQGLEFLIYFQGNSAPDKSGLPSDRFSAERTGGSVSTLTIQRTQQEDSAVYLCASSYRLAAEQYFGPGTRLTVT.

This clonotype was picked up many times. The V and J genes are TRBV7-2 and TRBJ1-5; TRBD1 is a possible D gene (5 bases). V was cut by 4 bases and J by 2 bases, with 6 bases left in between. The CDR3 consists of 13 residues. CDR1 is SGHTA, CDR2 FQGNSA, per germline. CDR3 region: CASSSRGNQPQHF. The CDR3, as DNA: TGTGCCAGCAGCTCCAGGGGCAATCAGCCCCAGCATTTT.

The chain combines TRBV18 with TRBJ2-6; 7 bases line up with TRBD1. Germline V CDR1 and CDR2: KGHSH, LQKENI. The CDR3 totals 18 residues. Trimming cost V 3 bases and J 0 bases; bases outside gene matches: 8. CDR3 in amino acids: CASSPGTADFSGANVLTF. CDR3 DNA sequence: TGTGCCAGCTCACCGGGGACAGCGGACTTCTCTGGGGCCAACGTCCTGACTTTC.